Listed here are 26 T cell receptor beta chains from one sample, sequenced in a study of shared T cell receptors in the human thymus. Method: immunoSEQ multiplex PCR; TCRdb's copy keeps in-frame clones and lacks some. The repertoire includes about 660,000 clones, about 90% of them detected once, and roughly 0.0094% sits in the top ten. These data were also reused for a study on human thymus T cells.

Sequencing input: thymocytes. All receptors derive from a boy younger than two with a congenital heart defect.

This rearrangement joins TRBV4-3 to TRBJ1-1; 7 bases are shared with TRBD1. V dropped 4 bases and J dropped 4; count of bases not matched to a gene: 0. CDR3 length equals 12 residues. Germline V gene lookup returns CDR1 LGHNA and CDR2 YSLEER. CDR3 region: CASSPGGTEAFF. For the CDR3, the DNA is TGCGCCAGCAGCCCAGGGGGCACTGAAGCTTTCTTT.

A note on this clone: Other DNA sequences in the same sample also yield this CDR3. The CDR3 bases are TGCGCCAGCAGCTTGGTAGTGAACACTGAAGCTTTCTTT. This translates into CASSLVVNTEAFF. The rearrangement uses TRBV5-1 and TRBJ1-1; D gene ambiguous. V lost 0 bases and J lost 0, with 3 bases in between. The CDR3 is made up of 13 amino acids. Germline CDR1 reads SGHRS; CDR2 reads YFSETQ. Full variable domain (missing parts from reference TRBV5-1 and TRBJ1-1): KAGVTQTPRYLIKTRGQQVTLSCSPISGHRSVSWYQQTPGQGLQFLFEYFSETQRNKGNFPGRFSGRQFSNSRSEMNVSTLELGDSALYLCASSLVVNTEAFFGQGTRLTVV.

The CDR3, as DNA: TGTGCCAGCAGCCCCCAGACAGGGGTTACTGAAGCTTTCTTT. It is translated as CASSPQTGVTEAFF. This chain uses TRBV14 with TRBJ1-1; 8 bases agree with TRBD1. J lost 5 bases, V lost 4 bases, and 6 bases had no gene match. Germline CDR1 is SGHDN and CDR2 is FVKESK. This CDR3 spans 14 amino acids.

The genes are TRBV28 and TRBJ2-6; no firm D call. Deletions cut 2 bases from V and 1 base from J, with 9 bases between. The CDR3 length is 16 residues. CDR1 is MDHEN, CDR2 SYDVKM, per germline. The CDR3 reads CASSLPLGSGANVLTF. For the CDR3, the DNA is TGTGCCAGCAGTTTACCCCTAGGATCTGGGGCCAACGTCCTGACTTTC. Using reference TRBV28 and TRBJ2-6 for the parts outside the CDR3, the full variable domain is DVKVTQSSRYLVKRTGEKVFLECVQDMDHENMFWYRQDPGLGLRLIYFSYDVKMKEKGDIPEGYSVSREKKERFSLILESASTNQTSMYLCASSLPLGSGANVLTFGAGSRLTVL.

This sequence joins TRBV6-1 and TRBJ2-5; the match to TRBD1 covers 11 bases. Judging by the DNA end, TRBJ2-7 fits better; the J call may be wrong. Per germline, CDR1 MNHNS and CDR2 SASEGT. The CDR3 is made up of 15 amino acids. The CDR3 sequence: CASSGTGGPSYEQYF. The CDR3 DNA follows: TGTGCCAGCAGTGGGACAGGGGGCCCTAGCTACGAGCAGTACTTC.

This sequence joins TRBV4-3 and TRBJ1-2; the match to TRBD1 covers 7 bases. The V segment lost 1 base and the J segment 4 bases; nucleotides outside the gene matches: 9. The CDR3 is 16 residues long. In germline, CDR1 is LGHNA, CDR2 YSLEER. CDR3 DNA sequence: TGCGCCAGCAGCCAAGTGGCCACCGGGACAGCCTATGGCTACACCTTC. It translates to CASSQVATGTAYGYTF.

The J gene is TRBJ1-2, the V gene TRBV7-9, with 11 positions matching TRBD1. There are 17 residues in the CDR3. Germline V gene lookup returns CDR1 SEHNR and CDR2 FQNEAQ (reference sequence). V gave up 1 base and J gave up 6 bases; unmatched junction bases: 10. This CDR3 reads CASSLEGFRTGGDGYTF. In nucleotides, the CDR3 is TGTGCCAGCAGCTTAGAGGGATTCCGGACAGGGGGCGATGGCTACACCTTC.

This chain joins TRBV12-5 and TRBJ1-4; 9 nucleotides match TRBD1. Unmatched junction bases numbered 7, after V lost 2 bases and J lost 0 bases. Germline V gene sequence: CDR1 LGHNT, CDR2 FRNRAP. The CDR3 runs 18 residues. CDR3 region: CASGLRDREAATNEKLFF. In DNA, the CDR3 is TGTGCTAGTGGTTTGAGGGACAGGGAAGCGGCAACTAATGAAAAACTGTTTTTT.

The chain joins TRBV2 to TRBJ2-3; TRBD1 agrees at 7 bases. Germline V lookup: CDR1 SNHLY, CDR2 FYNNEI. There are 16 residues in the CDR3. The V gene end was trimmed by 4 bases and the J gene end by 4 bases; junction bases not matched to a gene: 11. The CDR3 DNA reads as TGTGCCAGCAGTGGGGGCCCCGGGCAGGGGGCAGATACGCAGTATTTT. Residues: CASSGGPGQGADTQYF.

Note on this clone: The same CDR3 can be traced to other DNA sequences in this sample. The rearrangement joins TRBV5-1 to TRBJ1-2, with 9 bases lining up with TRBD1. The CDR3 runs to 15 residues. After removal of 0 bases from V and 2 bases from J, the junction contained 2 bases not matched to a gene. Looked up from germline, CDR1 is SGHRS and CDR2 is YFSETQ. The CDR3 DNA sequence: TGCGCCAGCAGCTTGGCAGGACAGGGGAACTATGGCTACACCTTC. Amino acid sequence: CASSLAGQGNYGYTF.

The table lists this clone with a count of one. The V and J genes are TRBV5-1 and TRBJ2-5; D is perhaps TRBD1 (6 bases). V dropped 4 bases and J dropped 5 bases, with 18 bases sitting between them. The CDR3 totals 15 residues. Germline V gene lookup returns CDR1 SGHRS and CDR2 YFSETQ. The CDR3 DNA follows: TGCGCCAGCAGCCAACCTCTACAGGGTTTGGAGACCCAGTACTTC. This translates into CASSQPLQGLETQYF.

The chain links TRBV9 to TRBJ2-7; possibly TRBD2 for D (6 bases). From germline, CDR1 is SGDLS and CDR2 YYNGEE. The V end was cut by 3 bases, the J end by 5 bases, with 15 bases between. This CDR3 contains 14 residues. The CDR3: CASSAGDPTNEQYF. In DNA form, the CDR3 reads TGTGCCAGCAGCGCGGGGGACCCCACCAACGAGCAGTACTTC.

This clone appeared a few times. The J gene is TRBJ2-3, the V gene TRBV6-6; possibly TRBD2 for D (5 bases). With 7 bases removed from V and 5 bases from J, the gap between germline ends came to 19 bases. The CDR3 runs 15 residues. Germline V gene lookup returns CDR1 MNHNY and CDR2 SVGAGI (reference sequence). In nucleotides, the CDR3 is TGTGCCAGCACCCCGGAGGCTGCGGACGTAGATACGCAGTATTTT. It is translated as CASTPEAADVDTQYF.

The sample holds a few counts of this clone. J is TRBJ1-6 and V is TRBV27, with TRBD1 as a possible D gene (5 bases). This CDR3 comprises 12 residues. Germline-derived CDR1 and CDR2 are MNHEY and SMNVEV (reference sequence). V was cut by 7 bases and J by 8 bases, with 9 bases left in between. The DNA of the CDR3 is TGTGCCAGCACCTCCAGGGATTCACCCCTCCACTTT. This sequence encodes CASTSRDSPLHF.

Points on this clone: Other DNA sequences of this sample code for an identical CDR3. This chain connects TRBV5-6 to TRBJ1-6; D is perhaps TRBD1 (5 bases). Germline CDR1 SGHDT, CDR2 YYEEEE. V was shortened by 3 bases and J by 9 bases, with 22 bases between the two germline ends. This CDR3 has 17 residues. The CDR3 region is CASSSRVVGGISSPLHF. CDR3 DNA: TGTGCCAGCAGCTCGCGTGTTGTGGGGGGGATCTCTTCACCCCTCCACTTT.

The rearrangement links TRBV19 to TRBJ2-7; TRBD2 matches 9 bases. Germline V lookup: CDR1 LNHDA, CDR2 SQIVND (reference sequence). Trimming at V came to 7 bases and at J to 6 bases, leaving 7 bases not matched to a gene. The length of the CDR3 is 13 residues. The DNA of the CDR3 is TGTGCCAGTAAGCCTAGCGGGACCGCCGAGCAGTACTTC. Its protein is CASKPSGTAEQYF. Supplemented by reference TRBV19 and TRBJ2-7, the full variable domain reads DGGITQSPKYLFRKEGQNVTLSCEQNLNHDAMYWYRQDPGQGLRLIYYSQIVNDFQKGDIAEGYSVSREKKESFPLTVTSAQKNPTAFYLCASKPSGTAEQYFGPGTRLTVT.

In its sample, this clone was seen once. V and J are TRBV19 and TRBJ1-4; 9 nucleotides line up with TRBD1. Germline CDR1 LNHDA, CDR2 SQIVND (reference sequence). CDR3 length: 20 residues. V lost 5 bases and J lost 0; bases outside the gene matches: 16. CDR3 in DNA: TGTGCCAGTAGTGAAACAGGGGGCTACATCTACGTTGCAACTAATGAAAAACTGTTTTTT. Translated, it gives CASSETGGYIYVATNEKLFF.

The CDR3 DNA sequence: TGTGCCAGCCCCTCGCAGGGGCCGGACTACGAGCAGTACTTC. Translating it yields CASPSQGPDYEQYF. The chain links TRBV6-1 to TRBJ2-7, with a tentative D call TRBD1 (6 bases). CDR1 and CDR2 (germline): MNHNS, SASEGT. V lost 8 bases and J 3 bases, leaving 17 bases between the germline ends. The CDR3 covers 14 residues.

The rearrangement links TRBV4-1 to TRBJ2-3; 12 bases line up with TRBD2. In germline, CDR1 is MGHRA, CDR2 YSYEKL. There are 16 residues in the CDR3. The junction had 6 bases not matched to a gene; V was cut back by 6 bases and J by 2 bases. The CDR3 spells CASSHGLAGYTDTQYF. The CDR3, as DNA: TGCGCCAGCAGTCACGGACTAGCGGGGTACACAGATACGCAGTATTTT.

In this sample, this clone turned up once. The chain links TRBV2 to TRBJ2-3, with 11 bases aligning to TRBD1. V dropped 1 base and J dropped 6; count of bases not matched to a gene: 15. Looked up from germline, CDR1 is SNHLY and CDR2 is FYNNEI. The CDR3 length is 19 residues. The CDR3 bases are TGTGCCAGCAGTGAAGGGGATTTAAGGACAGGGGGCCAGGGGGATACGCAGTATTTT. This translates into CASSEGDLRTGGQGDTQYF.

The chain is built from TRBV4-3 and TRBJ2-6; the D is unclear. The V gene lost 5 bases and the J gene lost 2 bases, with 7 bases spanning the gap. This CDR3 is built from 14 residues. Germline CDR1 LGHNA, CDR2 YSLEER. CDR3 protein: CASSLVPGANVLTF. The CDR3 DNA is TGCGCCAGCAGCTTAGTACCTGGGGCCAACGTCCTGACTTTC.

The count of this clone is one. The CDR3 protein is CASSESTAGLSNTGELFF. The CDR3 DNA reads as TGTGCCAGCAGTGAATCGACTGCGGGGCTATCGAACACCGGGGAGCTGTTTTTT. The chain has TRBV25-1 and TRBJ2-2; D perhaps matches TRBD2 (6 bases). Germline CDR1 reads MGHDK; CDR2 reads SYGVNS. This CDR3 is built from 18 residues. Between the trimmed V and J ends, which lost 1 base and 0 bases, there was a span of 15 bases.

This chain links TRBV11-2 with TRBJ2-3, with 7 bases lining up with TRBD1. With 0 bases clipped from V and 4 bases from J, the junction kept 10 bases outside the gene matches. The CDR3 has 17 residues. Germline assignment: CDR1 SGHAT and CDR2 FQNNGV. The CDR3 sequence: CASSLEGTVPPADTQYF. The CDR3 DNA sequence: TGTGCCAGCAGCTTAGAAGGGACAGTCCCACCCGCAGATACGCAGTATTTT.

The chain is built from TRBV10-3 and TRBJ1-2; D not certain. V lost 5 bases and J lost 5, with 18 bases in between. The CDR3 contains 15 residues. In germline, CDR1 is ENHRY, CDR2 SYGVKD. Written as DNA, the CDR3 is TGTGCCATCAGTTTCTGTGCCGGACGGGATTATGGCTACACCTTC. Translating gives CAISFCAGRDYGYTF.

V is TRBV7-9 and J is TRBJ2-3, with D possibly being TRBD1 (5 bases). The germline V gene has CDR1 SEHNR and CDR2 FQNEAQ (reference sequence). V was shortened by 5 bases and J by 5 bases, with 17 bases between the two germline ends. The CDR3 covers 15 residues. The CDR3 reads CASSRGTSFLDTQYF. In DNA form, the CDR3 reads TGTGCCAGCAGCAGGGGCACATCTTTCCTAGATACGCAGTATTTT.

In its sample, this clone was seen once. The chain has TRBV19 and TRBJ2-7; 7 nucleotides align to TRBD1. Losses at the gene ends were 4 bases for V and 0 bases for J; bases not matched to a gene: 9. Germline V gives CDR1 LNHDA, CDR2 SQIVND (reference sequence). This CDR3 contains 16 residues. The CDR3 region has the DNA TGTGCCAGTAGTAGCGACAGGGTGGGGGCCTCCTACGAGCAGTACTTC. Amino acid sequence: CASSSDRVGASYEQYF.